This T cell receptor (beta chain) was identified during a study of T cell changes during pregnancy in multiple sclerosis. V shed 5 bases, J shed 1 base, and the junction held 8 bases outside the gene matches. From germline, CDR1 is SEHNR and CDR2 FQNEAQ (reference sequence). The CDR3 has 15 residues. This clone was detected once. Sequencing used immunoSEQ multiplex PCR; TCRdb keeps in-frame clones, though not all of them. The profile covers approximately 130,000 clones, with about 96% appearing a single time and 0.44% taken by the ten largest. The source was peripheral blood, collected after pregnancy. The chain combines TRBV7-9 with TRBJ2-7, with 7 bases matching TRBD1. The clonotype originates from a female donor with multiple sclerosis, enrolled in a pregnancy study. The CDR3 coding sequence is TGTGCCAGCAGCCATGGGCTGACAGGGTCCTACGAGCAGTACTTC. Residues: CASSHGLTGSYEQYF.